What follows is one T cell receptor beta chain and its context. No antigen is known for it. The data stem from a study of beta chain features in type 1 diabetes. Study details: Examined across all samples were around 110 million sorted cells. General observations from the study: Resolution of whether HLA type affects TCRB rearrangement was not achieved here.

This CDR3 region has 12 residues. Germline values: CDR1 SNHLY, CDR2 FYNNEI. V gave up 8 bases and J gave up 10 bases, with 12 bases separating them. The sequenced template was cDNA made from the entire isolated RNA. The method was immunoSEQ multiplex PCR; TCRdb's version includes in-frame clones alone and lacks a portion of them. The repertoire holds approximately 160,000 clones, less than 9.5% seen once, with less than 3% in the top ten. This clonotype was sampled from a woman aged 18-35 years in good health. The chain recombines TRBV2 with TRBJ1-6; D ambiguous. The sample was central memory CD4+ T cells from blood. Written as DNA, the CDR3 is TGTGCCAGCGGAAAAGGGAGCTCACCCCTCCACTTT. It is translated as CASGKGSSPLHF.